The 17 T cell receptor beta chains in this list originate from one sample, sequenced in a study of T-cell reconstitution after alpha-beta-depleted transplantation in children. This sample's TCRbeta library carried unique molecular identifier barcodes. TCRdb reanalysed the PCR reads using MiXCR and keeps one entry per CDR3 protein. The table lists about 130,000 distinct CDR3 sequences, about 9.9% of them singletons. The sequences come from PBMCs, mostly from graft donor cells, collected 180 days after TCRalphabeta/CD19-depleted stem cell transplant. Source of these receptors: a girl in the first two years of life who had a stem cell transplant for combined immunodeficiency, so the T cells may come from the graft donor.

This clonotype has a handful of counts. The chain employs TRBV7-2 and TRBJ1-3; tentative D call: TRBD1 (5 bases). CDR3 length equals 15 residues. Trimming removed 5 bases from V and 3 bases from J, with 14 bases in between. The germline V gene has CDR1 SGHTA and CDR2 FQGNSA. The CDR3 is CASSLAGGSGNTIYF. CDR3 sequence (DNA): TGTGCCAGCAGCCTCGCGGGGGGAAGTGGAAACACCATATATTTT.

The chain recombines TRBV28 with TRBJ2-3; 8 nucleotides agree with TRBD2. CDR3 length equals 17 residues. Germline loops: CDR1 MDHEN, CDR2 SYDVKM. The ends lost 2 bases at V and 2 bases at J; junction bases unmatched: 9. The CDR3, as DNA: TGTGCCAGCAGTTTAGCGGGTAGCGGGGTAGACACAGATACGCAGTATTTT. The encoded protein is CASSLAGSGVDTDTQYF.

This clonotype has just a few counts. The genes are TRBV12-3 or TRBV12-4 and TRBJ1-5; 7 bases match TRBD1. The V gene end was trimmed by 7 bases and the J gene end by 3 bases; junction bases not matched to a gene: 9. This CDR3 is built from 15 residues. CDR3 sequence reads: CASKRRQGDNQPQHF. CDR3 in DNA: TGTGCCAGCAAACGCAGACAGGGCGACAATCAGCCCCAGCATTTT.

The chain joins TRBV20-1 to TRBJ2-1, with D possibly being TRBD2 (5 bases). Germline assignment: CDR1 DFQATT and CDR2 SNEGSKA (reference sequence). Trimming shortened V by 0 bases and J by 4 bases, and 10 bases separated the two germline ends. This CDR3 spans 14 amino acids. The CDR3 sequence: CSARDGGGYNEQFF. In DNA form, the CDR3 reads TGCAGTGCTAGAGATGGCGGAGGATACAATGAGCAGTTCTTC.

This clonotype was counted a few times. The rearrangement joins TRBV19 to TRBJ2-5, with unresolved D. This CDR3 has 14 residues. V lost 3 bases and J lost 5, with 13 bases in between. The germline V gene encodes CDR1 LNHDA and CDR2 SQIVND (reference sequence). The CDR3 protein is CASSIGGPLETQYF. The DNA for the CDR3 is TGTGCCAGTAGTATCGGCGGCCCATTGGAGACCCAGTACTTC.

Only a few counts were recorded for this clonotype. The chain joins TRBV6-1 to TRBJ1-1; tentatively, D is TRBD1 (5 bases). V dropped 8 bases and J dropped 2 bases, with 12 bases sitting between them. The CDR3 runs to 13 residues. CDR1 is MNHNS, CDR2 SASEGT, per germline. The CDR3 protein is CASQIRENTEAFF. Here the CDR3 DNA reads TGTGCCAGCCAGATCAGGGAAAACACTGAAGCTTTCTTT.

Written as DNA, the CDR3 is TGTGCCACCAGTGATTTTAGACGTTCGAACACCGGGGAGCTGTTTTTT. Amino acids: CATSDFRRSNTGELFF. The genes are TRBV24-1 and TRBJ2-2; D call uncertain. Trimming took off 1 base at V and 0 bases at J, with 8 bases between the two ends. Germline V gene data show CDR1 as KGHDR and CDR2 as SFDVKD. CDR3 length: 16 residues.

The rearrangement uses TRBV5-6 and TRBJ2-3; D is unclear. The germline V gene encodes CDR1 SGHDT and CDR2 YYEEEE. Trimming shortened V by 4 bases and J by 4 bases, and 7 bases separated the two germline ends. The length of the CDR3 is 12 residues. This chain's CDR3 is CASSVQADTQYF. Written as DNA, the CDR3 is TGTGCCAGCAGCGTTCAAGCAGATACGCAGTATTTT.

The table lists this clonotype with many counts. The gene calls are TRBV5-1 and TRBJ1-2, with TRBD1 matching 9 bases. This CDR3 comprises 13 residues. With 3 bases clipped from V and 5 bases from J, the junction kept 2 bases outside the gene matches. From germline, CDR1 is SGHRS and CDR2 YFSETQ. The CDR3 is CASSWDREYGYTF. CDR3 coding DNA: TGCGCCAGCAGCTGGGACAGGGAGTATGGCTACACCTTC.

Remarks on this clonotype: A much larger clone is a single base away; this may be a read error. The chain uses TRBV5-1 and TRBJ2-1, with a weak D call TRBD2 (5 bases). Germline CDR1 and CDR2: SGHRS and YFSETQ. V was cut by 3 bases and J by 2 bases, with 15 bases left in between. The CDR3 is made up of 16 amino acids. CDR3 bases: TGCGCCAGCAGCTGGGCCCTGGACTCGACCTACAATGAGCAGTTCTTC. Protein product: CASSWALDSTYNEQFF.

The chain recombines TRBV28 with TRBJ1-1; TRBD1 matches 8 bases. This CDR3 is built from 13 residues. The J segment lost 8 bases and the V segment lost 6 bases, leaving 8 bases of the junction unmatched. CDR1 is MDHEN and CDR2 is SYDVKM in the germline V gene. In DNA form, the CDR3 reads TGTGCCAGCAGCTACCAAACAGGGGGGGAAGCTTTCTTT. This gives the protein CASSYQTGGEAFF.

There are a few counts of this clonotype. CDR3 region: CASRTSRATDTQYF. CDR3 coding DNA: TGTGCCAGCAGGACTAGCAGGGCAACAGATACGCAGTATTTT. The V call is TRBV12-3 or TRBV12-4, the J call TRBJ2-3, with 7 bases fitting TRBD2. The CDR3 runs to 14 residues. J lost 3 bases, V lost 6 bases, and 6 bases had no gene match.

The chain uses TRBV5-5 and TRBJ1-6; a weak D match, TRBD1 (6 bases). There are 12 residues in the CDR3. Germline CDR1 and CDR2: SGHKS and YYEKEE (reference sequence). V lost 6 bases and J 14 bases, leaving 15 bases between the germline ends. DNA for the CDR3: TGTGCCAGCACCCCCGACAGGAGCACCCTCCACTTT. Residues: CASTPDRSTLHF.

This clonotype occurred many times. This sequence joins TRBV20-1 and TRBJ2-5, with 8 bases fitting TRBD1. V was pared by 2 bases and J by 3 bases, with 5 bases of the junction left unmatched. This CDR3 contains 14 residues. The V gene's germline CDR1 is DFQATT and CDR2 SNEGSKA (reference sequence). CDR3 in amino acids: CSARNDRGEETQYF. CDR3 DNA: TGCAGTGCTAGAAACGACAGGGGAGAAGAGACCCAGTACTTC.

CDR3 amino acids: CASSVQGGDYGYTF. The CDR3 bases are TGTGCCAGCAGCGTACAGGGTGGGGATTACGGCTACACCTTC. This rearrangement joins TRBV9 to TRBJ1-2, with D tentatively TRBD1 (5 bases). Per the germline V gene, CDR1 is SGDLS and CDR2 is YYNGEE. Between the trimmed V and J ends, which lost 1 base and 8 bases, there was a span of 15 bases. This CDR3 has 14 residues.

The CDR3 DNA is TGTGCCAGCAGCTTAGCGCTTAGAGCGGGGGGGGTAGGCCACGAGCAGTACTTC. This codes for CASSLALRAGGVGHEQYF. The chain carries TRBV7-2 and TRBJ2-7, with 10 bases that match TRBD2. J was trimmed by 5 bases and V by 0 bases; bases with no gene match: 13. Germline assignment: CDR1 SGHTA and CDR2 FQGNSA. The CDR3 covers 18 residues.

This clonotype was seen a few times. The rearrangement uses TRBV5-6 and TRBJ2-2, with 8 positions matching TRBD1. CDR1 is SGHDT and CDR2 is YYEEEE in the germline V gene. The length of the CDR3 is 14 residues. The V and J ends lost 4 bases and 7 bases, in that order; junction bases with no gene match: 6. The CDR3 DNA is TGTGCCAGCAGCGACCCAGGGGGCATCGGGGAGCTGTTTTTT. It encodes CASSDPGGIGELFF.